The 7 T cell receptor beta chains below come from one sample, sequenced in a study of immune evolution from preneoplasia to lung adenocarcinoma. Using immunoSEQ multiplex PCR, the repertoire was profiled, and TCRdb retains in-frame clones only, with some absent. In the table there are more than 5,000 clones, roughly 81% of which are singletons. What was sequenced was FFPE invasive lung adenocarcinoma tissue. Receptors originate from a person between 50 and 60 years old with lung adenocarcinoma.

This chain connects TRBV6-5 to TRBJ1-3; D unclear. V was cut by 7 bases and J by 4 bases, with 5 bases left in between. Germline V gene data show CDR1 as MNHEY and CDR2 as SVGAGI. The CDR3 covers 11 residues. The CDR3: CASIEGNTIYF. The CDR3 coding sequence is TGTGCCAGCATCGAAGGAAACACCATATATTTT.

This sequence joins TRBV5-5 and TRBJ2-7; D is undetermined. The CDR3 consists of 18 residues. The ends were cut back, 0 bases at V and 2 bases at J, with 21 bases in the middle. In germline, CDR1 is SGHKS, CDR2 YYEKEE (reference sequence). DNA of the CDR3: TGTGCCAGCAGCTTGGGTCCGGCAGGCCCAGCCTTCACCTACGAGCAGTACTTC. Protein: CASSLGPAGPAFTYEQYF.

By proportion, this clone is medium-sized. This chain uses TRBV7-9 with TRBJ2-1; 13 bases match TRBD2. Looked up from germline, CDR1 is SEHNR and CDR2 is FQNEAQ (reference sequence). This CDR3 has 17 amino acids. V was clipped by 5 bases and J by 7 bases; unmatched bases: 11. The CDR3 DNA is TGTGCCAGCAGCCCAAAACGACTAGCGGGAGGTTTGAATGAGCAGTTCTTC. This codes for CASSPKRLAGGLNEQFF.

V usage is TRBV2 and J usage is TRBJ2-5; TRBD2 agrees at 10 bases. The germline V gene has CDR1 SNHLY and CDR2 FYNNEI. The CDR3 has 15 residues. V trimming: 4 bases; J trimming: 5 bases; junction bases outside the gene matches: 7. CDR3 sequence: CASSGGTSAWETQYF. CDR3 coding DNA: TGTGCCAGCAGTGGGGGGACTAGCGCGTGGGAGACCCAGTACTTC. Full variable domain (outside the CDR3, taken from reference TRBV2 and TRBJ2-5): EPEVTQTPSHQVTQMGQEVILRCVPISNHLYFYWYRQILGQKVEFLVSFYNNEISEKSEIFDDQFSVERPDGSNFTLKIRSTKLEDSAMYFCASSGGTSAWETQYFGPGTRLLVL.

This CDR3 is CASSDVGAMNTEAFF. The CDR3 region has the DNA TGTGCCAGCAGTGATGTGGGGGCAATGAACACTGAAGCTTTCTTT. The chain combines TRBV2 with TRBJ1-1; perhaps TRBD1 as D (6 bases). The CDR3 totals 15 residues. Germline V gives CDR1 SNHLY, CDR2 FYNNEI. Deletions cut 3 bases from V and 0 bases from J, with 11 bases between.

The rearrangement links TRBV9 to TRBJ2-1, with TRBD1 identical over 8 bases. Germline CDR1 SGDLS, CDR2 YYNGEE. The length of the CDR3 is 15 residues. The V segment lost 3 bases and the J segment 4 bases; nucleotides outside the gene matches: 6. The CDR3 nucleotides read TGTGCCAGCAGCGCCCGGACAGGGTTTTACAATGAGCAGTTCTTC. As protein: CASSARTGFYNEQFF.

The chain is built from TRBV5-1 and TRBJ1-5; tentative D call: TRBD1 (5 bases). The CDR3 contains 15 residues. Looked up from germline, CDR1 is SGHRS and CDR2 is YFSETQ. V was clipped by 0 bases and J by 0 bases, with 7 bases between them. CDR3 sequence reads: CASSLGDYSNQPQHF. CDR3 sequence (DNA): TGCGCCAGCAGCTTGGGGGACTATAGCAATCAGCCCCAGCATTTT.